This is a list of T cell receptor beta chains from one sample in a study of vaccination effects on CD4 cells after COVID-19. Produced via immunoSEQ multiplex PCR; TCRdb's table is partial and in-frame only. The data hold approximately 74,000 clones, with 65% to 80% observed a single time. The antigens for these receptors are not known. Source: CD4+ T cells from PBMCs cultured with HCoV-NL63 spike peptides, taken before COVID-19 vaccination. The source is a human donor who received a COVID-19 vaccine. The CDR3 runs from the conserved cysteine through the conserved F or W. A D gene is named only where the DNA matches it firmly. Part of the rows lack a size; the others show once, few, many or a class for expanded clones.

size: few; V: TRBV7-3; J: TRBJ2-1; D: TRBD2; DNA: TGTGCCAGCAGCTTACTGGGCGGGGGGGCCGATGAGCAGTTCTTC; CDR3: CASSLLGGGADEQFF
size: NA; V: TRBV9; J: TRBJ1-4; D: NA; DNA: TGTGCCAGCAGCGTATCCCCCTATGAAAAACTGTTTTTT; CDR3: CASSVSPYEKLFF
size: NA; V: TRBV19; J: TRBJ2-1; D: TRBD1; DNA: TGTGCCAGTAGTATAGGGAGAGGGGGCGATGAGCAGTTCTTC; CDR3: CASSIGRGGDEQFF
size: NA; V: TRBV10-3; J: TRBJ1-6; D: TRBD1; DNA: TGTGCCATCAGCCAGACAGGGACAAATTCACCCCTCCACTTT; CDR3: CAISQTGTNSPLHF
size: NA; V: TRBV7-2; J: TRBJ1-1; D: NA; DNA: TGTGCCAGCAGCTTAAGAGGGACAAGTAACACTGAAGCTTTCTTT; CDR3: CASSLRGTSNTEAFF
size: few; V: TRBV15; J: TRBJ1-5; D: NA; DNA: TGTGCCACCAGCAAAGCAAGGACAGAAAATCAGCCCCAGCATTTT; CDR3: CATSKARTENQPQHF
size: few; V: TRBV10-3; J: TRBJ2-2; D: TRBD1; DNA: TGTGCCATCAGGAGGGGGACAGCGAACACCGGGGAGCTGTTTTTT; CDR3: CAIRRGTANTGELFF
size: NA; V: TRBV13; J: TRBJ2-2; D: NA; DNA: TGTGCCAGCAGCTTAAGACTTACCGGGGAGCTGTTTTTT; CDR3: CASSLRLTGELFF
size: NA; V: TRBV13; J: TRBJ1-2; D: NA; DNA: TGTGCCAGCAGCTTTCCGGACAGTTGGCGGATGGGCTACACCTTC; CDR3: CASSFPDSWRMGYTF
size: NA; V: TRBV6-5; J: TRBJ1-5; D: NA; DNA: TGTGCCAGCGGAGGGGGGGTCCGCGGCAATCAGCCCCAGCATTTT; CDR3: CASGGGVRGNQPQHF
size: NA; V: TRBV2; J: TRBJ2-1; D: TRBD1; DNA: TGTGCCAGCAGTGAAGCGCCTGGGACAGGGGGCTCCTACAATGAGCAGTTCTTC; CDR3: CASSEAPGTGGSYNEQFF
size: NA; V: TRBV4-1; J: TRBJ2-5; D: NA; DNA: TGCGCCAGCAGCCAAGCGATTGGGACTGATAAAGAGACCCAGTACTTC; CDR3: CASSQAIGTDKETQYF
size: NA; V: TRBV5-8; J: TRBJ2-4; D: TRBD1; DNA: TGTGCCAGCAGCCGGAACGGACAGGGGAAAAACATTCAGTACTTC; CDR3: CASSRNGQGKNIQYF
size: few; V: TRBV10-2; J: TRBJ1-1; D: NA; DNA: TGCGCCAGCAGTGCCCCGGTTCGAAGGGGGTCTGAAGCTTTCTTT; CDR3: CASSAPVRRGSEAFF
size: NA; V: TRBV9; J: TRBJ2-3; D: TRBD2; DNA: TGTGCCAGCAGCCCGAGGGCGGGGGGCTCAGATACGCAGTATTTT; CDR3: CASSPRAGGSDTQYF
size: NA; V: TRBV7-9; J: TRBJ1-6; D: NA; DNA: TGTGCCAGCAGCCACGGAGACGAGACACCCAATTCACCCCTCCACTTT; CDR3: CASSHGDETPNSPLHF
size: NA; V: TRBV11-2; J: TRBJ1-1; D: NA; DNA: TGTGCCAGCACCCAGTGGGAGGGCGCGAACACTGAAGCTTTCTTT; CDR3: CASTQWEGANTEAFF
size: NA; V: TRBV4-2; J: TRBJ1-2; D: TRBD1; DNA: TGTGCCAGCAGCCAAGATCTGACAGGGGGTGCTTGGGGCTACACCTTC; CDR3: CASSQDLTGGAWGYTF